This TCR beta chain was recovered during a study of T cells in Graves' hyperthyroidism and ophthalmopathy. About the research overall: At initial diagnosis, before any treatment had begun, peripheral blood was obtained. Whole-study results and caveats: Researchers found most expanded thyroid clonotypes above 0.001 in blood as well. Through a model of 13 V-J features, ophthalmopathy was separated from stable hyperthyroidism.

The investigators amplified TCR beta CDR3 regions from RNA transcripts. Researchers ran a first-round RT-PCR on the TCR CDR3 using the HTBI primer set. Using its own MiXCR run on the multiplex PCR reads, TCRdb lists one record per CDR3 protein. This table has 500,000 to 800,000 distinct CDR3 sequences, approximately 15% appearing once. CDR3 length equals 15 residues. Germline lookup yields CDR1 SGHTA and CDR2 FQGNSA. The V segment lost 4 bases and the J segment 7 bases; nucleotides outside the gene matches: 12. Concerning this clonotype itself: What it binds is unknown.

J is TRBJ1-2 and V is TRBV7-2; 7 nucleotides agree with TRBD1. The TCR was taken from a woman between 45 and 60 years old with Graves' ophthalmopathy. The sequenced sample was blood. CDR3 sequence: CASSSTGNVGRGYTF. Here the CDR3 DNA reads TGTGCCAGCAGCTCGACAGGGAATGTCGGGCGTGGCTACACCTTC. Together with reference TRBV7-2 and TRBJ1-2, the CDR3 gives the full variable domain: GAGVSQSPSNKVTEKGKDVELRCDPISGHTALYWYRQSLGQGLEFLIYFQGNSAPDKSGLPSDRFSAERTGGSVSTLTIQRTQQEDSAVYLCASSSTGNVGRGYTFGSGTRLTVV.